This is a list of T cell receptor beta chains from one sample in a study of blood T cells in healthy people across ages. MiXCR, applied by TCRdb to the 5' RACE reads, yields one record per CDR3 protein. The data hold over 600,000 distinct CDR3 sequences, with approximately 53% observed a single time. Specimen: blood. These receptors all stem from a man aged 40-50 years in good health. The CDR3 runs from the conserved cysteine through the conserved F or W. D genes are given only for firm matches. Not every row has a clone size; where given, it reads once, few, many or a size class.

clone_size: .
d_call: .
j_call: TRBJ1-6
v_call: TRBV21-1
cdr3_aa: CASSKLGTPGYLFVGNSPLHF
cdr3_nt: TGTGCCAGCAGCAAACTTGGCACTCCAGGGTATCTTTTCGTGGGTAATTCACCCCTCCACTTT

clone_size: .
d_call: .
j_call: TRBJ2-7
v_call: TRBV11-2
cdr3_aa: CASSLGYEAYEQYF
cdr3_nt: TGTGCCAGCAGCTTGGGCTATGAGGCCTACGAGCAGTACTTC

clone_size: .
d_call: TRBD1
j_call: TRBJ2-5
v_call: TRBV7-2
cdr3_aa: CASGKTGALQETQYF
cdr3_nt: TGTGCCAGCGGCAAAACAGGGGCCCTCCAAGAGACCCAGTACTTC

clone_size: .
d_call: .
j_call: TRBJ2-7
v_call: TRBV5-1
cdr3_aa: CASHTRGREEEQYF
cdr3_nt: TGCGCCAGCCATACTCGGGGCAGGGAGGAAGAGCAGTACTTC

clone_size: .
d_call: .
j_call: TRBJ2-1
v_call: TRBV24-1
cdr3_aa: CATSDPAASSYNEQFF
cdr3_nt: TGTGCCACCAGTGATCCAGCGGCAAGCTCCTACAATGAGCAGTTCTTC

clone_size: .
d_call: .
j_call: TRBJ2-3
v_call: TRBV29-1
cdr3_aa: CSGQSLGIDTQYF
cdr3_nt: TGCAGCGGTCAATCTTTGGGAATAGATACGCAGTATTTT

clone_size: .
d_call: TRBD1
j_call: TRBJ2-3
v_call: TRBV12-3/TRBV12-4
cdr3_aa: CASSLDRGKDTQYF
cdr3_nt: TGTGCCAGCAGTTTAGACAGGGGAAAAGATACGCAGTATTTT

clone_size: .
d_call: .
j_call: TRBJ2-7
v_call: TRBV29-1
cdr3_aa: CSGGQGSEQYF
cdr3_nt: TGCAGCGGAGGGCAGGGGTCCGAGCAGTACTTC

clone_size: .
d_call: .
j_call: TRBJ2-3
v_call: TRBV28
cdr3_aa: CAIENPSTDTQYF
cdr3_nt: TGTGCCATCGAGAACCCGAGCACAGATACGCAGTATTTT

clone_size: .
d_call: TRBD1
j_call: TRBJ2-1
v_call: TRBV4-3
cdr3_aa: CASSQMGQGDNEQFF
cdr3_nt: TGCGCCAGCAGCCAAATGGGACAGGGGGACAATGAGCAGTTCTTC

clone_size: .
d_call: .
j_call: TRBJ1-2
v_call: TRBV28
cdr3_aa: CASSPSVFGYTF
cdr3_nt: TGTGCCAGCAGTCCCTCGGTGTTTGGCTACACCTTC

clone_size: few
d_call: .
j_call: TRBJ1-6
v_call: TRBV7-9
cdr3_aa: CASSVENSPLHF
cdr3_nt: TGTGCCAGCAGCGTAGAGAATTCACCCCTCCACTTT

clone_size: .
d_call: .
j_call: TRBJ2-2
v_call: TRBV9
cdr3_aa: CASSVGGATGELFF
cdr3_nt: TGTGCCAGCAGCGTGGGTGGTGCCACCGGGGAGCTGTTTTTT

clone_size: .
d_call: .
j_call: TRBJ2-3
v_call: TRBV15
cdr3_aa: CAASRDLALATDTQYF
cdr3_nt: TGTGCCGCCAGCAGAGATCTTGCCCTAGCCACAGATACGCAGTATTTT

clone_size: few
d_call: .
j_call: TRBJ2-5
v_call: TRBV6-5
cdr3_aa: CASSSETGSETQYF
cdr3_nt: TGTGCCAGCAGTAGCGAGACCGGGTCGGAGACCCAGTACTTC

clone_size: once
d_call: TRBD2
j_call: TRBJ2-1
v_call: TRBV7-2
cdr3_aa: CASSFRGGSYEQFF
cdr3_nt: TGTGCCAGCAGCTTCCGGGGGGGCAGCTATGAGCAGTTCTTC

clone_size: .
d_call: TRBD2
j_call: TRBJ2-7
v_call: TRBV7-3
cdr3_aa: CASSSLAGGPIEQYF
cdr3_nt: TGTGCCAGCAGCTCCTTAGCGGGAGGGCCGATCGAGCAGTACTTC

clone_size: .
d_call: TRBD2
j_call: TRBJ2-4
v_call: TRBV28
cdr3_aa: CASSGALAGNKNIQYF
cdr3_nt: TGTGCCAGCAGTGGGGCCTTAGCGGGGAACAAAAACATTCAGTACTTC

clone_size: .
d_call: .
j_call: TRBJ2-5
v_call: TRBV14
cdr3_aa: CASSHYSSPGRETQYF
cdr3_nt: TGTGCCAGCAGCCACTACTCATCCCCGGGGAGGGAGACCCAGTACTTC

clone_size: few
d_call: TRBD1
j_call: TRBJ2-1
v_call: TRBV5-1
cdr3_aa: CASSLNLGTGNLFKTNEQFF
cdr3_nt: TGCGCCAGCAGCTTGAACCTCGGGACAGGGAACTTGTTTAAGACCAATGAGCAGTTCTTC

clone_size: few
d_call: TRBD1
j_call: TRBJ1-1
v_call: TRBV18
cdr3_aa: CASSESGTGANTEAFF
cdr3_nt: TGTGCCAGCTCCGAATCCGGGACAGGGGCAAACACTGAAGCTTTCTTT

clone_size: .
d_call: .
j_call: TRBJ2-3
v_call: TRBV9
cdr3_aa: CASSPRVEGDTQYF
cdr3_nt: TGTGCCAGCAGCCCCCGGGTGGAAGGGGATACGCAGTATTTT

clone_size: .
d_call: .
j_call: TRBJ2-5
v_call: TRBV29-1
cdr3_aa: CSGVGETQYF
cdr3_nt: TGCAGCGGCGTTGGCGAGACCCAGTACTTC

clone_size: .
d_call: .
j_call: TRBJ1-5
v_call: TRBV7-9
cdr3_aa: CASSHDSVSQPQHF
cdr3_nt: TGTGCCAGCAGCCACGACAGTGTAAGTCAGCCCCAGCATTTT

clone_size: .
d_call: TRBD2
j_call: TRBJ2-7
v_call: TRBV28
cdr3_aa: CASYRGGRTYEQYF
cdr3_nt: TGTGCCAGCTACCGTGGCGGGAGAACCTACGAGCAGTACTTC

clone_size: few
d_call: .
j_call: TRBJ2-3
v_call: TRBV20-1
cdr3_aa: CSASADSTDTQYF
cdr3_nt: TGCAGTGCTAGTGCCGACAGCACAGATACGCAGTATTTT

clone_size: .
d_call: .
j_call: TRBJ2-7
v_call: TRBV7-2
cdr3_aa: CASSSSFGRVTYEQYF
cdr3_nt: TGTGCCAGCAGCTCCTCCTTTGGGCGGGTGACCTACGAGCAGTACTTC

clone_size: .
d_call: .
j_call: TRBJ2-4
v_call: TRBV19
cdr3_aa: CASSINGQINIQYF
cdr3_nt: TGTGCCAGTAGTATAAATGGACAGATAAACATTCAGTACTTC

clone_size: many
d_call: .
j_call: TRBJ2-7
v_call: TRBV12-3/TRBV12-4
cdr3_aa: CASSLGTSYEQYF
cdr3_nt: TGTGCCAGCAGCCTAGGAACATCCTACGAGCAGTACTTC

clone_size: .
d_call: TRBD1
j_call: TRBJ1-5
v_call: TRBV30
cdr3_aa: CAWSVAGGSNQPQHF
cdr3_nt: TGTGCCTGGAGTGTGGCAGGGGGGAGCAATCAGCCCCAGCATTTT

clone_size: .
d_call: .
j_call: TRBJ2-3
v_call: TRBV27
cdr3_aa: CASRTGTTSTDTQYF
cdr3_nt: TGTGCCAGCAGGACCGGGACAACTAGCACAGATACGCAGTATTTT

clone_size: few
d_call: TRBD1
j_call: TRBJ2-7
v_call: TRBV6-2/TRBV6-3
cdr3_aa: CASSYSTGTEVVHEQYF
cdr3_nt: TGTGCCAGCAGTTACTCAACCGGGACAGAAGTAGTCCACGAGCAGTACTTC

clone_size: few
d_call: .
j_call: TRBJ2-1
v_call: TRBV29-1
cdr3_aa: CSARRSYNEQFF
cdr3_nt: TGCAGCGCCCGCAGGTCGTACAATGAGCAGTTCTTC

clone_size: many
d_call: .
j_call: TRBJ2-6
v_call: TRBV5-1
cdr3_aa: CASSLGGTGANVLTF
cdr3_nt: TGCGCCAGCAGCTTGGGAGGGACTGGGGCCAACGTCCTGACTTTC

clone_size: once
d_call: .
j_call: TRBJ1-1
v_call: TRBV10-2
cdr3_aa: CASSELRGGPGTEAFF
cdr3_nt: TGCGCCAGCAGTGAGTTGAGGGGGGGGCCGGGGACTGAAGCTTTCTTT

clone_size: .
d_call: .
j_call: TRBJ2-7
v_call: TRBV28
cdr3_aa: CAGSLVGSEQYF
cdr3_nt: TGTGCCGGCAGTTTAGTGGGGTCCGAGCAGTACTTC

clone_size: .
d_call: TRBD1
j_call: TRBJ1-2
v_call: TRBV20-1
cdr3_aa: CSAIGTDSYGYTF
cdr3_nt: TGCAGTGCTATTGGGACAGACAGCTATGGCTACACCTTC

clone_size: many
d_call: .
j_call: TRBJ2-3
v_call: TRBV3-1
cdr3_aa: CASSQVRDTQYF
cdr3_nt: TGTGCCAGCAGCCAAGTAAGGGACACGCAGTATTTT

clone_size: .
d_call: .
j_call: TRBJ2-7
v_call: TRBV7-9
cdr3_aa: CASSSHQGSYEQYF
cdr3_nt: TGTGCCAGCAGCTCCCATCAGGGGTCCTACGAGCAGTACTTC

clone_size: .
d_call: TRBD2
j_call: TRBJ2-1
v_call: TRBV29-1
cdr3_aa: CSVDLAGAANEQFF
cdr3_nt: TGCAGCGTTGACCTAGCGGGAGCCGCAAATGAGCAGTTCTTC

clone_size: .
d_call: .
j_call: TRBJ2-1
v_call: TRBV24-1
cdr3_aa: CATSDLGELTQQFF
cdr3_nt: TGTGCCACCAGTGATTTAGGCGAGCTCACACAGCAGTTCTTC

clone_size: .
d_call: TRBD2
j_call: TRBJ2-1
v_call: TRBV7-3
cdr3_aa: CASEDGGVNEQFF
cdr3_nt: TGTGCCAGCGAGGACGGGGGGGTGAATGAGCAGTTCTTC

clone_size: .
d_call: .
j_call: TRBJ1-6
v_call: TRBV3-1
cdr3_aa: CASSQNGGTLYTHF
cdr3_nt: TGTGCCAGCAGCCAAAACGGCGGGACCCTATACACCCACTTT

clone_size: .
d_call: .
j_call: TRBJ1-1
v_call: TRBV12-3/TRBV12-4
cdr3_aa: CASRRRGPEAFF
cdr3_nt: TGTGCCAGCAGACGCAGGGGTCCTGAAGCTTTCTTT

clone_size: .
d_call: TRBD1
j_call: TRBJ1-1
v_call: TRBV25-1
cdr3_aa: CASSDTTGTGGTEAFF
cdr3_nt: TGTGCCAGCAGTGACACGACTGGGACAGGGGGGACTGAAGCTTTCTTT

clone_size: .
d_call: .
j_call: TRBJ2-1
v_call: TRBV6-5
cdr3_aa: CASRLFGPGGNEQFF
cdr3_nt: TGTGCCAGCAGGCTTTTCGGACCTGGAGGCAATGAGCAGTTCTTC

clone_size: few
d_call: .
j_call: TRBJ1-5
v_call: TRBV28
cdr3_aa: CASSLQGGGNQPQHF
cdr3_nt: TGTGCCAGCAGTCTTCAGGGTGGGGGCAATCAGCCCCAGCATTTT

clone_size: .
d_call: .
j_call: TRBJ2-3
v_call: TRBV13
cdr3_aa: CASATGGTDTQYF
cdr3_nt: TGTGCCAGCGCAACTGGAGGCACAGATACGCAGTATTTT

clone_size: .
d_call: .
j_call: TRBJ2-5
v_call: TRBV7-2
cdr3_aa: CASSLGGGQRETQYF
cdr3_nt: TGTGCCAGCAGCTTAGGGGGGGGACAAAGAGAGACCCAGTACTTC

clone_size: once
d_call: .
j_call: TRBJ2-2
v_call: TRBV27
cdr3_aa: CASSPLGASGELFF
cdr3_nt: TGTGCCAGCAGTCCACTCGGGGCATCAGGGGAGCTGTTTTTT

clone_size: once
d_call: .
j_call: TRBJ2-1
v_call: TRBV7-9
cdr3_aa: CASSLINIMDEQFF
cdr3_nt: TGTGCCAGCAGCTTAATTAATATCATGGATGAGCAGTTCTTC

clone_size: .
d_call: TRBD2
j_call: TRBJ2-5
v_call: TRBV7-2
cdr3_aa: CASSLQGLVGGETQYF
cdr3_nt: TGTGCCAGCAGCTTACAGGGACTAGTTGGGGGAGAGACCCAGTACTTC

clone_size: few
d_call: TRBD2
j_call: TRBJ2-7
v_call: TRBV5-1
cdr3_aa: CASSLLAGGNYEQYF
cdr3_nt: TGCGCCAGCAGCTTACTAGCGGGAGGAAACTACGAGCAGTACTTC

clone_size: .
d_call: .
j_call: TRBJ2-1
v_call: TRBV5-1
cdr3_aa: CASSLSYAGGPSYNEQFF
cdr3_nt: TGCGCCAGCAGCTTGTCCTACGCAGGAGGGCCATCCTACAATGAGCAGTTCTTC

clone_size: few
d_call: .
j_call: TRBJ2-7
v_call: TRBV6-6
cdr3_aa: CASSLTTGYEQYF
cdr3_nt: TGTGCCAGCAGTTTAACAACAGGGTACGAGCAGTACTTC

clone_size: few
d_call: .
j_call: TRBJ1-1
v_call: TRBV2
cdr3_aa: CASRRMNDEAFF
cdr3_nt: TGTGCCAGCAGGAGGATGAATGATGAAGCTTTCTTT

clone_size: .
d_call: TRBD1
j_call: TRBJ2-7
v_call: TRBV5-1
cdr3_aa: CASSFGTAYEQYF
cdr3_nt: TGCGCCAGCAGCTTTGGGACAGCCTACGAGCAGTACTTC

clone_size: .
d_call: TRBD2
j_call: TRBJ2-1
v_call: TRBV24-1
cdr3_aa: CATSDLSLAGSYNEQFF
cdr3_nt: TGTGCCACCAGTGATTTAAGTCTAGCGGGATCCTACAATGAGCAGTTCTTC

clone_size: few
d_call: TRBD1
j_call: TRBJ2-7
v_call: TRBV13
cdr3_aa: CASSHPPGQDYEQYF
cdr3_nt: TGTGCCAGCAGCCACCCACCCGGACAGGACTACGAGCAGTACTTC

clone_size: .
d_call: TRBD2
j_call: TRBJ2-4
v_call: TRBV29-1
cdr3_aa: CSVGLAENIQYF
cdr3_nt: TGCAGCGTGGGACTAGCGGAAAACATTCAGTACTTC